One and the same sample provided the 9 T cell receptor beta chains below, sequenced in a study of a mutant IDH1 vaccine in newly diagnosed glioma (dated by TCRdb to the early 2020s). What these receptors recognize is not known. The time point label, read with the paper, signifies: week 35, safety follow-up. Every vaccine dose consisted of 300 ug of a 20-mer mutant IDH1 peptide in Montanide, administered subcutaneously together with topical imiquimod. Library generation was performed with the immunoSEQ multiplex PCR assay. TCRdb took over this immuneACCESS table, retaining in-frame rearrangements with V and J assigned. Such tables are incomplete; in checked studies, under half of the missing clones stem from an unresolved V gene, and the remainder is unexplained. The sample contains fewer than 90,000 clones, about four fifths of them found a single time. Roughly 12% of the sample comes from the top ten.

The specimen was PBMCs, collected from a glioma patient whose treatment included an IDH1 peptide vaccine. The receptors shown here come from a man aged 18-30 years with glioma.

This chain joins TRBV18 and TRBJ1-2, with D hard to call. CDR1 and CDR2 (germline): KGHSH, LQKENI. This CDR3 is 12 amino acids long. V lost 2 bases and J 2 bases, leaving 3 bases between the germline ends. CDR3 region: CASSPGNYGYTF. The CDR3 DNA is TGTGCCAGCTCACCAGGGAACTATGGCTACACCTTC.

The chain carries TRBV2 and TRBJ1-5; D call uncertain. The V gene lost 7 bases and the J gene lost 0 bases, with 7 bases spanning the gap. The germline gives CDR1 SNHLY, CDR2 FYNNEI. There are 13 residues in the CDR3. The CDR3 spells CASTGNSNQPQHF. The CDR3 nucleotides read TGTGCCAGCACGGGGAATAGCAATCAGCCCCAGCATTTT.

The V and J genes are TRBV5-5 and TRBJ1-2; 7 nucleotides line up with TRBD1. Germline V gene lookup returns CDR1 SGHKS and CDR2 YYEKEE (reference sequence). The CDR3 consists of 15 residues. V dropped 1 base and J dropped 5; count of bases not matched to a gene: 8. The CDR3 DNA reads TGTGCCAGCAGCTTGTCGGGACAGTCCAATTATGGCTACACCTTC. Encoded protein: CASSLSGQSNYGYTF.

The chain carries TRBV5-1 and TRBJ2-7; D unresolved. The CDR3 contains 11 residues. Trimming shortened V by 4 bases and J by 5 bases, and 7 bases separated the two germline ends. Germline CDR1 reads SGHRS; CDR2 reads YFSETQ. The CDR3 region has the DNA TGCGCCAGCAGCATCGGACACGAGCAGTACTTC. Residues: CASSIGHEQYF.

The rearrangement uses TRBV4-2 and TRBJ1-6; tentative D call: TRBD1 (6 bases). Germline-derived CDR1 and CDR2 are LGHNA and YNFKEQ. Trimming took 3 bases from V and 2 from J, leaving 20 bases between them. CDR3 size: 19 residues. For the CDR3, the DNA is TGTGCCAGCAGCCACAATAAGGGGGACCACCGCACCTATAATTCACCCCTCCACTTT. Translated, it gives CASSHNKGDHRTYNSPLHF.

V usage is TRBV28 and J usage is TRBJ2-1, with 9 bases fitting TRBD2. V trimming: 5 bases; J trimming: 0 bases; junction bases outside the gene matches: 11. Germline-derived CDR1 and CDR2 are MDHEN and SYDVKM. The CDR3 loop spans 18 amino acids. In nucleotides, the CDR3 is TGTGCCAGCAGTCCCGGACTAGCGCTTAGGGGCTCCTACAATGAGCAGTTCTTC. Translating it yields CASSPGLALRGSYNEQFF.

The chain uses TRBV5-5 and TRBJ2-3; D may be TRBD2 (6 bases). This CDR3 contains 15 residues. V lost 4 bases and J 3 bases, leaving 15 bases between the germline ends. Germline V gene sequence: CDR1 SGHKS, CDR2 YYEKEE (reference sequence). Written as DNA, the CDR3 is TGTGCCAGCAGCGTACCACGGGGGACGACAGATACGCAGTATTTT. Translation gives CASSVPRGTTDTQYF.

The chain couples TRBV4-2 to TRBJ2-3; D unclear. Trimming left V 4 bases short and J 3 bases short, with 5 bases between. The CDR3 covers 12 residues. Germline assignment: CDR1 LGHNA and CDR2 YNFKEQ. CDR3 coding DNA: TGTGCCAGCAGCCTAGATACAGATACGCAGTATTTT. Its translation is CASSLDTDTQYF.

V and J are TRBV27 and TRBJ2-7, with TRBD1 matching 8 bases. V was pared by 5 bases and J by 2 bases, with 2 bases of the junction left unmatched. The V gene's germline CDR1 is MNHEY and CDR2 SMNVEV (reference sequence). The CDR3 consists of 13 residues. CDR3 loop: CASSRTGTYEQYF. The CDR3 nucleotides are TGTGCCAGCAGTCGGACAGGGACCTACGAGCAGTACTTC.